This entry lists 5 T cell receptor beta chains sequenced from one sample in a study of human T cells and chemical hapten exposure. TCRdb passed the RACE reads through MiXCR, listing each CDR3 protein once. The sample contains some 44,000 distinct CDR3 sequences, around 10% of which appear only once. Time point in this sample: patch test 2, 6 weeks after DPC sensitization. The treatment was: therapeutic diphenylcyclopropenone sensitization with weekly scalp DPC. The sample consisted of whole blood, taken in connection with sensitization to the hapten diphenylcyclopropenone (DPC). The receptors were gathered from a woman in her 40s with alopecia areata. Some clones in this sample may be carry-over from other donors' samples.

This clonotype was counted at least ten times. The chain couples TRBV30 to TRBJ2-7; 8 bases line up with TRBD1. This CDR3 contains 15 residues. Trimming cost V 3 bases and J 2 bases; bases outside gene matches: 9. CDR1 and CDR2 from the germline V gene are GTSNPN and SVGIG (reference sequence). The CDR3, as DNA: TGTGCCTGGAGCGAGGGAGACAGGGGTCCCTACGAGCAGTACTTC. This translates into CAWSEGDRGPYEQYF.

The V gene is TRBV2, the J gene TRBJ2-7; perhaps TRBD2 as D (7 bases). V was trimmed by 3 bases and J by 5 bases, leaving 17 bases between them. Germline lookup yields CDR1 SNHLY and CDR2 FYNNEI. This CDR3 region has 15 residues. DNA of the CDR3: TGTGCCAGCAGTGACCCCGGGGGGCGCGGAAACGAGCAGTACTTC. The encoded protein is CASSDPGGRGNEQYF.

There are many counts of this clonotype. V is TRBV29-1 and J is TRBJ2-7, with 7 nucleotides matching TRBD1. Germline V gene sequence: CDR1 SQVTM, CDR2 ANQGSEA. The CDR3 runs 13 residues. After removal of 4 bases from V and 7 bases from J, the junction contained 10 bases not matched to a gene. The CDR3 here is CSVVTGDSGEQYF. The CDR3 nucleotides read TGCAGCGTTGTCACAGGGGATTCGGGGGAGCAGTACTTC.

This clonotype was counted many times. J is TRBJ1-5 and V is TRBV10-2; 7 positions agree with TRBD1. The germline V gene encodes CDR1 WSHSY and CDR2 SAAADI. The CDR3 consists of 13 residues. The trim removed 6 bases at V and 7 bases at J, leaving 6 bases unmatched. Here the CDR3 reads CASRDREGQPQHF. The CDR3 DNA is TGCGCCAGCAGAGACAGGGAAGGGCAGCCCCAGCATTTT.

This clonotype appeared many times. This chain connects TRBV11-2 to TRBJ2-5; maybe TRBD2 (5 bases). The length of the CDR3 is 15 residues. CDR1 and CDR2 from the germline V gene are SGHAT and FQNNGV. Between the trimmed V and J ends, which lost 2 bases and 0 bases, there was a span of 10 bases. The CDR3 region is CASSLHHGNQETQYF. The DNA for the CDR3 is TGTGCCAGCAGCTTACATCACGGGAACCAAGAGACCCAGTACTTC.